This is a list of T cell receptor beta chains from one sample in a study of radiotherapy plus CTLA-4 blockade in lung cancer. Sequenced by immunoSEQ multiplex PCR; TCRdb stores in-frame clones only, minus some. The data contain about 120,000 clones, 70% to 90% of them seen just once; the ten biggest clones take up approximately 7%. Source: peripheral blood, taken from a patient treated with radiotherapy plus ipilimumab. These receptors originate from a human donor with non-small cell lung cancer that progressed on radiotherapy plus ipilimumab. CDR3s leave out the opening cysteine and the closing phenylalanine or tryptophan. The D gene is left open where the match is weak.

TRBV6-1,TRBD1,ASSEKGQKEGSYGYT
TRBV11-3,TRBD1,ASSDRGDIQY
TRBV18,.,ASSSGSLGTEAF
TRBV2,.,ASSGVGQVFGYT
TRBV11-2,.,ASSHPGPFTEAF
TRBV29-1,.,SAWGNTIY
TRBV7-6,.,ASSLNPGRTGELF
TRBV7-6,.,ASSLAGSTYEQY
TRBV7-2,.,ASSLGSLSTDTQY
TRBV5-1,.,ASSSQMNTEAF
TRBV5-1,.,ASSLRGAGNTIY
TRBV11-2,TRBD1,ASSARTGGGTDTQY
TRBV4-3,.,ASSQSIDPKQPQH
TRBV5-1,.,ASSLEGNEPQH
TRBV11-2,TRBD2,ASTRDGGSYNEQF
TRBV21-1,.,ASSLTLCRVEY
TRBV5-1,.,ASSQVSGDEKLF
TRBV5-1,TRBD2,ASSSRTSGADTQY
TRBV20-1,.,SAINEKLF
TRBV7-8,TRBD1,ASSQDRGPLSEKLF
TRBV7-9,.,ASSNHRGEQY
TRBV6-5,.,ASSRGEPSRNEQF
TRBV5-1,TRBD1,ASSGRTGVNTEAF
TRBV7-3,.,ASSLNPGANVLT
TRBV14,.,ASSPGLGANSYEQY